This entry lists 11 T cell receptor beta chains sequenced from one sample in a study of regulatory T cells in long-lasting Graves disease. The time point was: persistent/refractory GD, antithyroid drugs over 5 years with positive TRAb. Construction of the TCR library relied on RNA isolated from PBMCs. Building of the TCR beta libraries involved iRepertoire HTBI primers and Arm-PCR of CDR3 regions. TCRdb re-called the multiplex PCR reads with MiXCR, one entry per CDR3 protein. Counted here are over 450,000 distinct CDR3 sequences, 20% to 25% occurring once; the ten biggest clones make up roughly 7.7%. The sample here was peripheral blood mononuclear cells (PBMCs), taken when the disease was refractory, from a patient treated with antithyroid drugs. Receptors were obtained from a female donor with Graves disease.

The sample holds many counts of this clonotype. The J gene is TRBJ2-5, the V gene TRBV12-5; 8 nucleotides align to TRBD2. Per the germline V gene, CDR1 is LGHNT and CDR2 is FRNRAP. The CDR3 spans 15 residues. V lost 7 bases, J lost 2 bases, and 9 bases stayed unmatched. The DNA of the CDR3 is TGTGCTAGTGCCATAGCGGGGACCTATCAAGAGACCCAGTACTTC. Protein product: CASAIAGTYQETQYF.

This clonotype was picked up many times. The chain couples TRBV28 to TRBJ1-2; D is uncertain. Germline loops: CDR1 MDHEN, CDR2 SYDVKM. The CDR3 runs 12 residues. With 5 bases removed from V and 1 base from J, the gap between germline ends came to 5 bases. The CDR3 reads CASSGVNYGYTF. CDR3 nucleotides: TGTGCCAGCAGTGGGGTTAACTATGGCTACACCTTC.

This clonotype was observed at least ten times. The chain joins TRBV6-2 or TRBV6-3 to TRBJ1-5, with TRBD1 as a possible D gene (6 bases). In germline, CDR1 is MNHEY, CDR2 SVGEGT. V lost 3 bases to trimming and J lost 4 bases, with 13 bases between them. CDR3 length: 15 amino acids. The CDR3 sequence: CASSYSGGRNQPQHF. CDR3 bases: TGTGCCAGCAGTTATTCCGGGGGCCGGAATCAGCCCCAGCATTTT.

This clonotype was seen many times. The chain uses TRBV2 and TRBJ2-1, with 7 nucleotides matching TRBD2. The J segment lost 4 bases and the V segment lost 7 bases, leaving 4 bases of the junction unmatched. The V gene's germline CDR1 is SNHLY and CDR2 FYNNEI. The CDR3 length is 13 residues. The CDR3 spells CASMLAEYNEQFF. Written as DNA, the CDR3 is TGTGCCAGCATGCTAGCGGAATACAATGAGCAGTTCTTC.

This clonotype was seen repeatedly, ten times or more. The rearrangement joins TRBV24-1 to TRBJ2-6; D perhaps matches TRBD2 (5 bases). Germline V gene data show CDR1 as KGHDR and CDR2 as SFDVKD. Trimming pared 3 bases from V and 3 bases from J, leaving 23 bases between. There are 20 residues in the CDR3. This chain's CDR3 is CATSDPHRGPTSYGANVLTF. The CDR3 region has the DNA TGTGCCACCAGTGATCCACACCGCGGGCCGACAAGCTATGGGGCCAACGTCCTGACTTTC.

V usage is TRBV6-5 and J usage is TRBJ1-2; TRBD1 is a possible D gene (6 bases). The CDR3 has 15 amino acids. The germline gives CDR1 MNHEY, CDR2 SVGAGI. Trimming took off 1 base at V and 6 bases at J, with 15 bases between the two ends. In DNA, the CDR3 is TGTGCCAGCAGTTACTTTTCGTGGGGGGCAAATGGCTACACCTTC. Translation gives CASSYFSWGANGYTF.

The chain joins TRBV29-1 to TRBJ1-3; 10 bases map to TRBD1. V gave up 4 bases and J gave up 4 bases; unmatched junction bases: 7. Looked up from germline, CDR1 is SQVTM and CDR2 is ANQGSEA. The CDR3 totals 15 residues. CDR3 nucleotide sequence: TGCAGCGTTGCCGGGACAGGGGATTTCGGAAACACCATATATTTT. It yields the protein CSVAGTGDFGNTIYF.

Notes on this clonotype: Since a much larger clone is just one base distant, this may be a read error. The DNA of the CDR3 is TGTGCCGCCCGCGGGGCAAATTCTAATCAGCCCCAGCATTTT. As protein: CAARGANSNQPQHF. The gene calls are TRBV6-1 and TRBJ1-5; maybe TRBD1 (5 bases). This CDR3 is built from 14 residues. V was clipped by 11 bases and J by 4 bases, with 18 bases between them. Germline V gene data show CDR1 as MNHNS and CDR2 as SASEGT.

This clonotype appeared a few times. The chain carries TRBV10-3 and TRBJ1-2; D gene uncertain. Per germline, CDR1 ENHRY and CDR2 SYGVKD. The V end was cut by 3 bases, the J end by 0 bases, with 14 bases between. There are 16 residues in the CDR3. The CDR3 reads CAISDSTPGSNYGYTF. CDR3 coding DNA: TGTGCCATCAGTGACTCGACTCCGGGATCTAACTATGGCTACACCTTC.

This clonotype was seen many times. The chain couples TRBV7-9 to TRBJ1-4; 9 bases fit TRBD1. Germline CDR1 SEHNR, CDR2 FQNEAQ (reference sequence). This CDR3 has 15 amino acids. V was clipped by 5 bases and J by 10 bases; unmatched bases: 11. CDR3 sequence reads: CASSVPGQGFVKLFF. CDR3 nucleotide sequence: TGTGCCAGCAGCGTACCGGGACAGGGATTTGTAAAACTGTTTTTT. Filled out from reference TRBV7-9 and TRBJ1-4, the complete variable domain reads DTGVSQNPRHKITKRGQNVTFRCDPISEHNRLYWYRQTLGQGPEFLTYFQNEAQLEKSRLLSDRFSAERPKGSFSTLEIQRTEQGDSAMYLCASSVPGQGFVKLFFGSGTQLSVL.

The chain combines TRBV5-8 with TRBJ1-2, with a possible D match to TRBD1 (5 bases). Germline V lookup: CDR1 SGHTS, CDR2 YDEGEE. The V end lost 2 bases, the J end lost 6 bases, and 14 bases lay between the germline ends. The CDR3 contains 14 residues. CDR3 loop: CASSFSGTSDGYTF. In nucleotides, the CDR3 is TGTGCCAGCAGCTTTTCCGGGACGTCAGATGGCTACACCTTC.